This T cell receptor beta chain was profiled in a study of identical twins (dated by TCRdb to about 2016). Concerning the study at large: TCR alpha and beta repertoires from monozygotic twins, unrelated adults of various ages and cord blood were deep-sequenced to test whether fetal clonotypes persist. To rule out contamination, replicate twin experiments were performed at different times with different library preparation protocols. General findings and caveats noted by the study authors: Abundant cord blood beta clonotypes carried fewer insertions; young adult naive repertoires showed a weaker similar trend, while memory repertoires showed none. In monozygotic twins, recombination models systematically underestimated out-of-frame TCR alpha sharing, but the models matched the sharing seen between unrelated individuals. Because the same donors could not be followed over many years, conclusions were based on cross-sectional statistical analysis. Invariant T cells such as MAIT and iNKT could partly confound zero-insertion analyses, though diverse VJ usage argued against this for most clonotypes. Compared with coincidental sharing between unrelated individuals, an excess of low generation-probability sequences was observed among out-of-frame TCR alpha sequences shared between twins. Excess twin sharing in beta out-of-frame sequences was weaker because fewer shared sequences lowered the signal-to-noise ratio.

Only healthy Caucasian donors were included. The twin cohort consisted of three pairs of female monozygotic twins, all aged about 18 to 29 years. RNA for TCR libraries was isolated from peripheral blood mononuclear cells. Taken from cysteine to phenylalanine, the CDR3 has 17 residues. Only CDR3 DNA remains: 51 bases, in frame from the first base. The junction carries 15 bases between V and J, which are trimmed by 0 bases and 1 base respectively. The germline V gene provides CDR1 SQVTM and CDR2 ANQGSEA. The receptor library was made with 5' RACE. Sequencing took place on an Illumina HiSeq 2000. A universal primer binding site was introduced by template switching, and a unique molecular identifier was present in the final cDNA, enabling accurate counting of TCR cDNA molecules. Specific primers in the conserved constant-segment region were used to synthesize first-strand cDNA for the TCR alpha and beta chains. To control for contamination, each cDNA library was double barcoded with a SMART-Mk sample barcode plus Illumina barcodes. TruSeq adapter sequences, together with Illumina sample barcodes, were added in two successive PCR steps. TCR alpha and beta cDNA libraries were sequenced on the Illumina HiSeq platform with custom primers. On the authors' methods: MiGEC was used to process raw reads and extract unique molecular identifiers, and MiXCR was used to find CDR3 positions. For each individual, recombination models were inferred using an EM algorithm with the repgenHMM and IGoR tools. Shared clonotypes were analyzed with the tcR package in R, and sharing was normalized by the product of cloneset sizes. To study raw recombination without the effects of thymic and clonal selection, out-of-frame nonproductive sequences were analyzed. Using fastp trimming at Q25 and MiXCR clonotype assembly, TCRdb reanalyzed the public sequencing data and kept in-frame beta chains. Each entry merges the rows of one CDR3 protein and shows their most common DNA and genes. It is TCRdb's table, rather than the study itself, that gives the V and J calls and clone size. The sample table lists about 690,000 distinct CDR3 sequences, 21% of them with a count of one. About 4.5% of the sample rests with the top ten.

Concerning this clonotype: Its antigen is not yet known. Per-base quality was not reported, and no clone a single base away is much larger than it.

This same sample was also taken into another study, of T cells expressing NK-cell markers. As that second study puts it: About 8 donors provided sorted CD3+CD56+NKG2C+, CD3+CD56+NKG2C- and CD3+CD56-NKG2C+ T-cell subsets, whose TCR beta-chain repertoires were profiled. Of the eight sequenced donors, seven were found to be HCMV-seropositive and one was found to be HCMV-seronegative. To restrict sorting to alphabetaTCR-expressing T cells, an anti-gammadeltaTCR antibody was added in several experiments. For roughly 6 donors, the dominant CD3+CD56+NKG2C+ clonotypes were among the top 10 CD8+ clonotypes and accounted for roughly 1.0-8% of CD8+ T cells. Those dominant clonotypes were again the most abundant among CD3+CD56-NKG2C+ cells in a few donors, at about 28.3-65%. Whether the expanded NKG2C-expressing T cell clones were specific for HCMV antigens remained unclear. The study sequenced eight donors, all healthy volunteers chosen at random: three men and five women. A commercial ELISA kit detecting HCMV-specific IgG in serum was used to determine HCMV serostatus. For five or six donors, unsorted PBMC were also used to sequence bulk peripheral blood T-cell repertoires. MIGEC handled demultiplexing of the reads and grouping by UMI, while MiTCR was used to assemble and quantify clonotypes. Only TCR cDNA sequences supported by at least two reads were kept to exclude erroneous sequences. The tcR package was used for downstream repertoire analysis, with clonotypes matched between fractions based on CDR3 nucleotide sequence plus V segment. VDJmatch was used to annotate antigen specificity against VDJdb, with one amino acid substitution allowed in CDR3.

The receptor's source is a young woman in good health. Sequences were obtained from PBMCs. Recombination connected TRBV29-1 to TRBJ2-2; no D gene is confidently identified. Here is the DNA: TGCAGCGTTGAAGATTTGAGTACTCGGATGAACACCGGGGAGCTGTTTTTT. It encodes CSVEDLSTRMNTGELFF.